This TCR beta chain derives from a study of blood T cell repertoires in COVID-19. The CDR3 loop spans 15 amino acids. Trimming took 0 bases from V and 9 from J; bases not matched to a gene: 5. Looked up from germline, CDR1 is LNHNV and CDR2 is YYDKDF (reference sequence). TCRdb keeps only in-frame clones here, not all; method: immunoSEQ multiplex PCR. The sample includes tens of thousands of clones, approximately 90% of them seen just once. This clone was observed a few times. This TCR was recovered from a woman in her thirties or forties who had recovered from COVID-19. The V call is TRBV15, the J call TRBJ1-5, with 10 bases fitting TRBD1. The source material was PBMCs or T cells enriched from blood (not recorded which). CDR3 residues: CATSRELTGGMPQHF. In DNA, the CDR3 is TGTGCCACCAGCAGAGAGCTGACAGGGGGCATGCCCCAGCATTTT.